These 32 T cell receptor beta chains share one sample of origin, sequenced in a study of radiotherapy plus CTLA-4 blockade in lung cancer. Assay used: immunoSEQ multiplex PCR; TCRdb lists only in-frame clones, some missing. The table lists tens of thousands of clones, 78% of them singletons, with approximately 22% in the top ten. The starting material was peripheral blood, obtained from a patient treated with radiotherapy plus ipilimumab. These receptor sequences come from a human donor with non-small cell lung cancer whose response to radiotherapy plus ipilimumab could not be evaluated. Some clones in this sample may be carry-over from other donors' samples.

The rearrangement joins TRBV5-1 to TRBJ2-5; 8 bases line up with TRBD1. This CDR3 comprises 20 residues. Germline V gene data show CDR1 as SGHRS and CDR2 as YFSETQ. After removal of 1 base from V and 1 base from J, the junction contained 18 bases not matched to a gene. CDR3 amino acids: CASSLNSQGALRLSQETQYF. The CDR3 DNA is TGCGCCAGCAGCTTGAACTCCCAGGGGGCGCTAAGATTGTCCCAAGAGACCCAGTACTTC.

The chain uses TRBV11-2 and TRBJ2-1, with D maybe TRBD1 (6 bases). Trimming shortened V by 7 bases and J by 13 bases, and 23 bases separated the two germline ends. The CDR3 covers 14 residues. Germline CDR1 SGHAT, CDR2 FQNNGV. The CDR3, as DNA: TGTGCCAGCACCTCTTATCAGCAGGGGTCAAAACAGTTCTTC. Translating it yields CASTSYQQGSKQFF. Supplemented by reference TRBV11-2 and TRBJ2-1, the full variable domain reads EAGVAQSPRYKIIEKRQSVAFWCNPISGHATLYWYQQILGQGPKLLIQFQNNGVVDDSQLPKDRFSAERLKGVDSTLKIQPAKLEDSAVYLCASTSYQQGSKQFFGPGTRLTVL.

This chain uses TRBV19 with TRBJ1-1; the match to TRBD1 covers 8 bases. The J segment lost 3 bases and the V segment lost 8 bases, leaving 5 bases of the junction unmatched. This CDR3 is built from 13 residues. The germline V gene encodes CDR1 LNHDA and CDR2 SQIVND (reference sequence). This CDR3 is CASERDRYTEAFF. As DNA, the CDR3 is TGTGCCAGTGAGAGGGACAGGTACACTGAAGCTTTCTTT. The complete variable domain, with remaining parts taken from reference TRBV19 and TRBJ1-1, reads DGGITQSPKYLFRKEGQNVTLSCEQNLNHDAMYWYRQDPGQGLRLIYYSQIVNDFQKGDIAEGYSVSREKKESFPLTVTSAQKNPTAFYLCASERDRYTEAFFGQGTRLTVV.

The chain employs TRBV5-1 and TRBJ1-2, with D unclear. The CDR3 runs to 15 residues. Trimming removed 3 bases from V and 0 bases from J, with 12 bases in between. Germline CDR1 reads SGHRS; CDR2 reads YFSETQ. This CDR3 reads CASSSAAGANYGYTF. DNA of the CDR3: TGCGCCAGCAGCTCGGCGGCGGGAGCTAACTATGGCTACACCTTC.

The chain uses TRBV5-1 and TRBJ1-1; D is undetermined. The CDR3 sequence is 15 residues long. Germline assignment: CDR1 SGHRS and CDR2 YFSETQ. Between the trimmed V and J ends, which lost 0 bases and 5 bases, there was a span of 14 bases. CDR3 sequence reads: CASSLVGSARTEAFF. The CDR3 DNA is TGCGCCAGCAGCTTGGTGGGGAGCGCGCGAACTGAAGCTTTCTTT.

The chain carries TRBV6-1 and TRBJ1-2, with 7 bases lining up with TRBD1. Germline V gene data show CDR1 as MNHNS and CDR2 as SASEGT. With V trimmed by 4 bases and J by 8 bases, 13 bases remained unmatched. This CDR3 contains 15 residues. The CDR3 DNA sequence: TGTGCCAGCAGTGGAAGGGGCAGGGGGTTTGACGGCTACACCTTC. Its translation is CASSGRGRGFDGYTF.

The CDR3 DNA is TGTGCCAGCGGAACAGGGGGGGACACCGGGGAGCTGTTTTTT. Residues: CASGTGGDTGELFF. The chain joins TRBV19 to TRBJ2-2; perhaps TRBD1 as D (8 bases). CDR1 and CDR2 (germline): LNHDA, SQIVND (reference sequence). CDR3 length: 14 amino acids. V shed 9 bases and J shed 3 bases, with 14 bases lying between them.

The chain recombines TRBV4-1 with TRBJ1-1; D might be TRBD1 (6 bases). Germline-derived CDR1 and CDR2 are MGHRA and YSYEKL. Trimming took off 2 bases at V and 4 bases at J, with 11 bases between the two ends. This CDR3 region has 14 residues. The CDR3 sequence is CASSQPGAPTEAFF. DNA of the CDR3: TGCGCCAGCAGCCAACCAGGGGCACCCACTGAAGCTTTCTTT.

As DNA, the CDR3 is TGTGCCAGCAGTAGACAAACAGGGGCCCACACAGATACGCAGTATTTT. It specifies CASSRQTGAHTDTQYF. This chain joins TRBV28 and TRBJ2-3; 7 bases match TRBD1. Germline V gives CDR1 MDHEN, CDR2 SYDVKM. V shed 5 bases, J shed 2 bases, and the junction held 10 bases outside the gene matches. CDR3 size: 16 residues. Full variable domain (rest looked up from reference TRBV28 and TRBJ2-3): DVKVTQSSRYLVKRTGEKVFLECVQDMDHENMFWYRQDPGLGLRLIYFSYDVKMKEKGDIPEGYSVSREKKERFSLILESASTNQTSMYLCASSRQTGAHTDTQYFGPGTRLTVL.

The CDR3 DNA sequence: TGTGCCAGCAGCCTAGGGGCAGCGGGGGGGCTCAACGGGGAGCTGTTTTTT. It specifies CASSLGAAGGLNGELFF. The genes are TRBV9 and TRBJ2-2; 10 bases map to TRBD2. Germline loops: CDR1 SGDLS, CDR2 YYNGEE. Unmatched junction bases numbered 13, after V lost 4 bases and J lost 7 bases. This CDR3 spans 17 amino acids.

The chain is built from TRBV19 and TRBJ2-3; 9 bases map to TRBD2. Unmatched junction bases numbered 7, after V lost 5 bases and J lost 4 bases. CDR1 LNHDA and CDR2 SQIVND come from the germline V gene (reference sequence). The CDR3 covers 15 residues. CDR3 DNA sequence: TGTGCCAGTAGTGACAGCGGGGGGCTATCAGATACGCAGTATTTT. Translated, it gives CASSDSGGLSDTQYF.

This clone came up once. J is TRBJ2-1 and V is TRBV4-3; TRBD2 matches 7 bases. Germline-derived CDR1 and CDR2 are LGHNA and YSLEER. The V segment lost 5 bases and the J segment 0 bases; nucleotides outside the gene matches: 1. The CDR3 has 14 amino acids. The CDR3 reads CASSRDYSYNEQFF. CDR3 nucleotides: TGCGCCAGCAGCAGGGACTACTCCTACAATGAGCAGTTCTTC.

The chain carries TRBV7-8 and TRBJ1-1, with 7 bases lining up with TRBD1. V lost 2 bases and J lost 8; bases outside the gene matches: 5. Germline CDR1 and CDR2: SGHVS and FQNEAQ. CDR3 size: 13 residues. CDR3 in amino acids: CASSLTGETEAFF. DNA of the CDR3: TGTGCCAGCAGCTTAACAGGGGAAACCGAAGCTTTCTTT.

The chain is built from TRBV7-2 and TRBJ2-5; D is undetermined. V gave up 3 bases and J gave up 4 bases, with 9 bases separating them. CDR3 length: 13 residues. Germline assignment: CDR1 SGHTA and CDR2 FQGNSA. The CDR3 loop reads CASSLVRRETQYF. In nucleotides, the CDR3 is TGTGCCAGCAGCTTGGTCCGGAGAGAGACCCAGTACTTC.

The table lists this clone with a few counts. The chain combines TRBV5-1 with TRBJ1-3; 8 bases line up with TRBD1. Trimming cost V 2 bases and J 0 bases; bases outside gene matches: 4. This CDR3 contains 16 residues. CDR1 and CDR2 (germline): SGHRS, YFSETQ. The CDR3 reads CASSLRQGSSGNTIYF. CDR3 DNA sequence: TGCGCCAGCAGCTTACGACAGGGGAGCTCTGGAAACACCATATATTTT.

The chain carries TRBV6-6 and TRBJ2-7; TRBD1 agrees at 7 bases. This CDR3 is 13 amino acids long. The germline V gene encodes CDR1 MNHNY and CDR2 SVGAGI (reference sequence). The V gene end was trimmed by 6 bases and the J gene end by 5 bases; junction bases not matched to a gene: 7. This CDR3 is CASSPGQADEQYF. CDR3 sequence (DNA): TGTGCCAGCAGCCCAGGACAGGCGGACGAGCAGTACTTC.

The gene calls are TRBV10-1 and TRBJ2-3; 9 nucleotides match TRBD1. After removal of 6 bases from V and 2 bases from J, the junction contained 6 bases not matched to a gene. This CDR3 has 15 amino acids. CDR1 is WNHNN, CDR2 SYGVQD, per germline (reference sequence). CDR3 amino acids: CASRAGTGTTDTQYF. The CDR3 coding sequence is TGCGCCAGCAGGGCCGGGACAGGGACCACAGATACGCAGTATTTT.

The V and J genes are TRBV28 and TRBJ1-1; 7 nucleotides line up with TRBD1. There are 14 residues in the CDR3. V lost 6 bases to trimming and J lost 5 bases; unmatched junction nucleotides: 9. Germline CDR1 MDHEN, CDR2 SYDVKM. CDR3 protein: CASSRRGRQTEAFF. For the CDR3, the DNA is TGTGCCAGCAGCCGCAGGGGGAGGCAGACTGAAGCTTTCTTT.

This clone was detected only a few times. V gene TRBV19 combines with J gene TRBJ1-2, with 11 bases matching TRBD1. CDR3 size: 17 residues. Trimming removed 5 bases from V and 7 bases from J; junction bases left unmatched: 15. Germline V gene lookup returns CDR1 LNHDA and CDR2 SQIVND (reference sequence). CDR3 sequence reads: CASSSRPGQGESSGYTF. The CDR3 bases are TGTGCCAGTAGTTCCCGTCCGGGACAGGGGGAATCTTCTGGCTACACCTTC.

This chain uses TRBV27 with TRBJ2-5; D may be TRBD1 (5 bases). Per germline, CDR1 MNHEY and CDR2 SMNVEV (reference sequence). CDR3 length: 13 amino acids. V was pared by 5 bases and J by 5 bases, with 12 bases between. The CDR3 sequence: CASSPRGPETQYF. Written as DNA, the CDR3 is TGTGCCAGCAGTCCAAGGGGTCCGGAGACCCAGTACTTC.

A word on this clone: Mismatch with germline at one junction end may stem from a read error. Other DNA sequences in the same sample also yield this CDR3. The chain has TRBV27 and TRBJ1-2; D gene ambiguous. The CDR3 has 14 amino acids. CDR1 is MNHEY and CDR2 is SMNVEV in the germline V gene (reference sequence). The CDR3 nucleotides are TGTGCCAGCAGTTCCCTCGGACTGTCCTATGGTTACACCTTC. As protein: CASSSLGLSYGYTF.

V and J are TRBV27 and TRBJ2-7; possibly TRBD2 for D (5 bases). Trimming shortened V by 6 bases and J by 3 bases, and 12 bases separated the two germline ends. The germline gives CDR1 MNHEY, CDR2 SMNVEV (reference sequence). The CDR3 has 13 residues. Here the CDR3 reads CASRGAGFYEQYF. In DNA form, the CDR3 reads TGTGCCAGCAGGGGCGCGGGTTTCTACGAGCAGTACTTC.

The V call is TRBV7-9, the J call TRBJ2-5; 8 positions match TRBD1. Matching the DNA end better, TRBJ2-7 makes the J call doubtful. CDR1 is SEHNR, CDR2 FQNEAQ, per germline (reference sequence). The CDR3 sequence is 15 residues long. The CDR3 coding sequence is TGTGCCAGCAGCTTAACAGGGACAGGCCCCTACGAGCAGTACTTC. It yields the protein CASSLTGTGPYEQYF.

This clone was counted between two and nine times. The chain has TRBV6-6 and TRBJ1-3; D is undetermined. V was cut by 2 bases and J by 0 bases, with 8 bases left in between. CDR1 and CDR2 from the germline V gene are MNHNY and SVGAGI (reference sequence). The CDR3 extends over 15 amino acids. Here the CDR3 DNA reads TGTGCCAGCAGTTACAAGCAAAGCTCTGGAAACACCATATATTTT. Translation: CASSYKQSSGNTIYF.

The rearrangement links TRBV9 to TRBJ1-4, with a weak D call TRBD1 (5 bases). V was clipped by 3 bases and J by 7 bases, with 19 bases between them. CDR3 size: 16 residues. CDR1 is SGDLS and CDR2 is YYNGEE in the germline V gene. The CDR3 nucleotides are TGTGCCAGCAGCGCTCACCGTTTAGGGGCTAGTGAAAAACTGTTTTTT. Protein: CASSAHRLGASEKLFF.

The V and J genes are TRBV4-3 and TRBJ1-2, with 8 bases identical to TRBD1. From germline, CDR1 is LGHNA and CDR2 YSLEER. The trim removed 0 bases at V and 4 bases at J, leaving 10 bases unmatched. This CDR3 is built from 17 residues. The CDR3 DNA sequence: TGCGCCAGCAGCCAAGACCACCAGGGGGCTCCCAGCTATGGCTACACCTTC. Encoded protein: CASSQDHQGAPSYGYTF.

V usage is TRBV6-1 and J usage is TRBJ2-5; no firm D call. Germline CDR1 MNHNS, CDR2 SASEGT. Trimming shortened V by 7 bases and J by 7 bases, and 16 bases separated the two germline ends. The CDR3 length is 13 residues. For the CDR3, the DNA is TGTGCCAGCACTCTAAACGAGGAGACGACCCAGTACTTC. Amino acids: CASTLNEETTQYF.

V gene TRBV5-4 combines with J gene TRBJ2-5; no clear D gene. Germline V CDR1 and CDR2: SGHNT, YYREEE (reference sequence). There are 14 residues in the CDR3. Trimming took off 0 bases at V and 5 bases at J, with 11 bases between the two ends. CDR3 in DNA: TGTGCCAGCAGCTTGGTTCAGGATGGGGAGACCCAGTACTTC. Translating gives CASSLVQDGETQYF.

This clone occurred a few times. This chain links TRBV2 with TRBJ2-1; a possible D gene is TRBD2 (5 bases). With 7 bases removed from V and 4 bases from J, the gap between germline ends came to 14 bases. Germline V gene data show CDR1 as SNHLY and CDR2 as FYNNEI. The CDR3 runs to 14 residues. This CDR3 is CASTRGAQYNEQFF. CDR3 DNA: TGTGCCAGCACCCGGGGAGCCCAATACAATGAGCAGTTCTTC. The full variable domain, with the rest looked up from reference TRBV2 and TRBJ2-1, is EPEVTQTPSHQVTQMGQEVILRCVPISNHLYFYWYRQILGQKVEFLVSFYNNEISEKSEIFDDQFSVERPDGSNFTLKIRSTKLEDSAMYFCASTRGAQYNEQFFGPGTRLTVL.

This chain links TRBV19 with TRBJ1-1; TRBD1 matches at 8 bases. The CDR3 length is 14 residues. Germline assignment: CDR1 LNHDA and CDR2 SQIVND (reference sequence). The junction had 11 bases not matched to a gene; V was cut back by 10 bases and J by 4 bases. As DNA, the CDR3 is TGTGCCACGGGCCCCCAGGGGGCCAGCACTGAAGCTTTCTTT. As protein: CATGPQGASTEAFF.

The chain's CDR3 is CASSVIESGSDTIYF. The CDR3 bases are TGTGCCAGCAGTGTTATAGAGTCAGGGTCGGACACCATATATTTT. The gene calls are TRBV2 and TRBJ1-3, with D possibly TRBD1 on 5 matching bases. The germline CDR1 and CDR2 sequences are SNHLY and FYNNEI. The CDR3 extends over 15 amino acids. V was cut by 4 bases and J by 8 bases, with 18 bases left in between.

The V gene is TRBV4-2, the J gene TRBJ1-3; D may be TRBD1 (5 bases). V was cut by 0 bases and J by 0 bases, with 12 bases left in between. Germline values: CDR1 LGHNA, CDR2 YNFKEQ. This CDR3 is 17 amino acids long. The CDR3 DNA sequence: TGTGCCAGCAGCCAAGATAGACAGTCACTCTCTGGAAACACCATATATTTT. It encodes CASSQDRQSLSGNTIYF.